This T cell receptor beta chain was captured in a study of Graves' ophthalmopathy and Graves' hyperthyroidism. This clonotype occurred many times. Amplification targeted the TCR beta CDR3 regions, with RNA transcripts as the source material. After a first-round RT-PCR with HTBI primers, a second-round multiplex PCR was run. MiXCR, applied by TCRdb to the multiplex PCR reads, yields one record per CDR3 protein. The table shows 500,000 to 700,000 distinct CDR3 sequences, with approximately 22% occurring only once. Sequenced: peripheral blood. This TCR derives from a woman younger than 30 with stable Graves' hyperthyroidism. Some clones in this sample may be carry-over from other donors' samples.

The CDR3 reads CASRGGRAYNEQFF. CDR3 bases: TGTGCCAGCAGGGGCGGGAGGGCTTACAATGAGCAGTTCTTC. The V gene is TRBV25-1, the J gene TRBJ2-1, with TRBD2 identical over 9 bases. This CDR3 is built from 14 residues. The trim removed 6 bases at V and 4 bases at J, leaving 4 bases unmatched. Looked up from germline, CDR1 is MGHDK and CDR2 is SYGVNS.